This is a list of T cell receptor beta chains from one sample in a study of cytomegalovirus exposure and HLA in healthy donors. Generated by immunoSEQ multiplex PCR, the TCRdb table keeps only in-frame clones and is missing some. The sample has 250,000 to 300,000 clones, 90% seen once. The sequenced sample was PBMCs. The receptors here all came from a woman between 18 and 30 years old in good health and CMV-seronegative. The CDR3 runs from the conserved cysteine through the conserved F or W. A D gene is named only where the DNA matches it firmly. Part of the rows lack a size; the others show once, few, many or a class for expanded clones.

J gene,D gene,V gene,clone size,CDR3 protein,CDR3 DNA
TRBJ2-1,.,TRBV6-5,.,CASSYSQGPLEQFF,TGTGCCAGCAGTTACTCACAGGGCCCCCTTGAGCAGTTCTTC
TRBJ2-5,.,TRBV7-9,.,CASSLAGRGAAETQYF,TGTGCCAGCAGCTTAGCGGGCAGGGGCGCGGCAGAGACCCAGTACTTC
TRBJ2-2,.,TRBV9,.,CASSVGGGELFF,TGTGCCAGCAGCGTAGGCGGCGGGGAGCTGTTTTTT
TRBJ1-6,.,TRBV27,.,CASSTDSSYNSPLHF,TGTGCCAGCAGCACAGACAGCTCCTATAATTCACCCCTCCACTTT
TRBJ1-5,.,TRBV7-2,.,CASSLIPAGDQPQHF,TGTGCCAGCAGCTTAATTCCGGCGGGCGATCAGCCCCAGCATTTT
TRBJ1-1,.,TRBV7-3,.,CASSPHDRYPEAFF,TGTGCCAGCAGCCCCCACGACAGGTACCCTGAAGCTTTCTTT
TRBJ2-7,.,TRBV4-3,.,CASSLLGARSYEQYF,TGCGCCAGCAGCCTTTTAGGGGCCCGGTCCTACGAGCAGTACTTC
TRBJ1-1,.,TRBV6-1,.,CASSDTSETEAFF,TGTGCCAGCAGCGACACCTCTGAGACTGAAGCTTTCTTT
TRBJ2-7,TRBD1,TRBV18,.,CASSPSVDRVYDEQYF,TGTGCCAGCTCACCATCTGTGGACAGGGTCTACGACGAGCAGTACTTC
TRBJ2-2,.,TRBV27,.,CASRILQGNTGELFF,TGTGCCAGCAGGATTTTACAGGGTAACACCGGGGAGCTGTTTTTT
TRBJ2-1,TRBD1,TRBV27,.,CASSITGTGGSEQFF,TGTGCCAGCAGTATAACCGGGACAGGGGGAAGTGAGCAGTTCTTC
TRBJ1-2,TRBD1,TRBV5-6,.,CASSLVTGWGYGYTF,TGTGCCAGCAGCTTGGTGACAGGGTGGGGCTATGGCTACACCTTC
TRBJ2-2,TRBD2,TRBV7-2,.,CASSLALLAGGLPGELFF,TGTGCCAGCAGCTTAGCGCTGCTAGCGGGGGGCCTGCCCGGGGAGCTGTTTTTT
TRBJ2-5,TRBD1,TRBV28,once,CASSLSLPGTGIQETQYF,TGTGCCAGCAGTTTAAGCCTCCCCGGGACAGGTATTCAAGAGACCCAGTACTTC
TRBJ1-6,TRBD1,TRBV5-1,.,CASSFRDSRALHF,TGCGCCAGCAGCTTTCGGGACAGTCGAGCCCTCCACTTT
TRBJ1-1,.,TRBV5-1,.,CASSAGPEAFF,TGCGCCAGCAGCGCGGGACCTGAAGCTTTCTTT
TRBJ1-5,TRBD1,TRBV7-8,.,CASSPVGQQTYSNQPQHF,TGTGCCAGCAGCCCGGTGGGACAGCAGACCTATAGCAATCAGCCCCAGCATTTT